This entry concerns a single T cell receptor (beta chain). The antigen is undetermined. Trimming removed 3 bases from V and 7 bases from J, with 13 bases in between. The germline gives CDR1 GTSNPN, CDR2 SVGIG (reference sequence). This CDR3 is built from 13 residues. Each individual donor underwent a draw of roughly 10 milliliters of peripheral blood. In each sample, at least 7 million PBMCs were isolated. The sample is drawn from a study of blood T cells in healthy people across ages. Points from the study as a whole: Older age coincided with a roughly linear decline in TCR beta diversity per million T cells.

Together with a sample-barcoded 5' primer, a J-beta primer mix was included in a second PCR lasting roughly 6 to 12 cycles. A template-switch adaptor that had 12 random nucleotides put a tag on each cDNA molecule. From the 5' RACE reads, TCRdb called clonotypes with MiXCR, one entry per CDR3 protein. The sample contains over a million distinct CDR3 sequences, 40% to 55% of which appear only once. The sequencing sample was made of blood. The TCR comes from a woman aged 55 to 70 in good health. The chain is built from TRBV30 and TRBJ1-5; TRBD1 might be the D (5 bases). CDR3 coding DNA: TGTGCCTGGAGCGCAGGGCAGCGGCAGCCCCAGCATTTT. Its translation is CAWSAGQRQPQHF.